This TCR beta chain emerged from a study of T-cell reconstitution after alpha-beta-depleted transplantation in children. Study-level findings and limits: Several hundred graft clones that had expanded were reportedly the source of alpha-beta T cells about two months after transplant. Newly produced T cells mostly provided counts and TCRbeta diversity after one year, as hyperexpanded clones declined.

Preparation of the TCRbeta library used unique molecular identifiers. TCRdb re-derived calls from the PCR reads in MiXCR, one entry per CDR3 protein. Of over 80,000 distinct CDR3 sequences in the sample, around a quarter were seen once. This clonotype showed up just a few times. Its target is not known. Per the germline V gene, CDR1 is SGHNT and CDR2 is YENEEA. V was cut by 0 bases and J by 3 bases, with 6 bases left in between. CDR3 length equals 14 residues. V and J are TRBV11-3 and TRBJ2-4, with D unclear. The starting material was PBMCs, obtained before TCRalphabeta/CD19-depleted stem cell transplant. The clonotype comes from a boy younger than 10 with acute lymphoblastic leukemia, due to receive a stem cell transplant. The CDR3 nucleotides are TGTGCCAGCAGCTTAGATGGTAACAAAAACATTCAGTACTTC. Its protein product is CASSLDGNKNIQYF.